The T cell receptor (beta chain) under discussion was sequenced for a study of CXCR3-negative and CXCR3-positive naive CD8 T cells. Study results and limitations: Expression of CXCR3 was partially reduced after cryopreservation, and fresh PBMCs were used in most assays.

TRB cDNA was prepared as libraries by UMI-labeled 5' RACE. No DNA is given; TCRdb re-called the 5' RACE reads and lists each CDR3 protein once. This sample's table has 45,000 or so distinct CDR3 sequences. The germline CDR1 and CDR2 sequences are SNHLY and FYNNEI. The CDR3 loop spans 16 amino acids. Concerning this clonotype itself: Its antigen is not known.

Input material: naive CXCR3- CD8+ T cells from blood. Stated subset: CD45RO-CCR7+CD27+CD95- naive CD8+ T cells lacking CXCR3 (TNR3-). This TCR was sampled from a human donor in good health. Some clones in this sample may be carry-over from other donors' samples. The rearrangement links TRBV2 to TRBJ2-3; TCRdb lists TRBD1, though no DNA is available to test this call. The CDR3 spells CASSQLGTASTDTQYF.